This T cell receptor (beta chain) was sequenced in a study of neoadjuvant anti-PD-1 for oral cavity cancer. Study-wide background: Patients without progression received a fourth nivolumab dose around day 43, then surgical resection on days 50-56. Whole-study findings and limits: TCR analyses covered only a few patients per response group.

Two replicates per tumor sample, mostly from 4.8 ug of genomic DNA. The assay was immunoSEQ multiplex PCR, and TCRdb's table has in-frame clones only and misses some. The table shows roughly 23,000 clones, with less than 50% occurring only once. The CDR3 runs 12 residues. Germline CDR1 MNHEY, CDR2 SVGAGI. V was trimmed by 6 bases and J by 0 bases, leaving 5 bases between them. Documented time point: after neoadjuvant nivolumab, at surgical resection. With regard to this clone: Antigen unknown.

The source of this sequence is a person aged 35 to 85 with oral cavity squamous cell carcinoma. The source material was tumor tissue, sampled after nivolumab (anti-PD-1) treatment. This chain connects TRBV6-5 to TRBJ1-1, with D uncertain. CDR3 nucleotides: TGTGCCAGCAGGTCAGTGAACACTGAAGCTTTCTTT. Amino acid sequence: CASRSVNTEAFF.